This T cell receptor (beta chain) was retrieved from a study of long-term antiretroviral therapy in people with HIV. Study-wide findings and caveats: Specimens of blood were obtained during about 2004 to 2018, possibly under older ART regimens.

Run at survey level, the immunoSEQ assay was version v3.0. It was about 35,000-55,000 T-cell genomes per sample that sequencing targeted. Some clones are missing from TCRdb's copy, which holds only in-frame ones; the method was immunoSEQ multiplex PCR. Of around 31,000 clones detected, approximately 83% appear once; the ten largest clones hold roughly 4%. From each donor, at least one pre-ART PBMC sample and at least two post-ART PBMC samples were obtained. The cryopreserved samples used held 1-10 million PBMC prior to extraction of DNA. V was trimmed by 4 bases and J by 0 bases, leaving 16 bases between them. CDR1 and CDR2 (germline): SGHAT, FQDESV (reference sequence). The CDR3 contains 16 residues. Details on this clone: Its antigen is not known.

The clonotype originates from a man aged 18 to 30 with HIV. The starting material was unsorted PBMCs, obtained 0.8 years before starting antiretroviral therapy. V gene TRBV11-1 combines with J gene TRBJ2-7; D is perhaps TRBD2 (6 bases). In nucleotides, the CDR3 is TGTGCCAGCAGCTCGAGCCGGGACTCCTACTCCTACGAGCAGTACTTC. This gives the protein CASSSSRDSYSYEQYF. The complete variable domain, with remaining parts taken from reference TRBV11-1 and TRBJ2-7, reads EAEVAQSPRYKITEKSQAVAFWCDPISGHATLYWYRQILGQGPELLVQFQDESVVDDSQLPKDRFSAERLKGVDSTLKIQPAELGDSAMYLCASSSSRDSYSYEQYFGPGTRLTVT.